Sequencing of this T cell receptor beta chain was carried out in a study of TIL therapy for anti-PD-1-resistant metastatic lung cancer. About the study: Four tumors were EGFR-mutant and two were ALK-rearranged. Whole-study results and caveats: After infusion, TIL clonotypes partly replaced peripheral T cells and declined over months. Treatment-naive, never-smoker and oncogene-addicted patients were overrepresented in this highly selected cohort.

Germline CDR1 is KGHSH and CDR2 is LQKENI. CDR3 length: 19 residues. The V gene end was trimmed by 2 bases and the J gene end by 0 bases; junction bases not matched to a gene: 5. Concerning this clone itself: Its antigen remains unidentified.

The libraries were made with immunoSEQ v3. Sequencing depth was around 2.2 million read pairs for survey level, about 5-6.5 million for deep. Generated by immunoSEQ multiplex PCR, the TCRdb table keeps only in-frame clones and is missing some. The repertoire consists of tens of thousands of clones, with about four fifths occurring once and the leading ten covering more than 6.5%. Time point here: pre-treatment sample, taken before nivolumab and TIL therapy. The rearrangement links TRBV18 to TRBJ2-2; the match to TRBD2 covers 14 bases. The source material was blood, sampled at baseline. This sequence originates from a person aged 25 to 80 with non-small cell lung cancer. This CDR3 is CASSPTGTSGGANTGELFF. The CDR3 nucleotides are TGTGCCAGCTCACCAACCGGGACTAGCGGGGGCGCGAACACCGGGGAGCTGTTTTTT.